The 31 T cell receptor beta chains below all came from one sample that was sequenced in a study of cytomegalovirus exposure and HLA in healthy donors (dated by TCRdb to about 2017). Libraries were made using the immunoSEQ multiplex PCR assay. Sourced from immuneACCESS, this table was stored by TCRdb with only in-frame sequences that have V and J called. A share of the clones is absent; for the studies checked, an unresolved V gene accounts for under half, and the remainder has no known explanation. Counted in this sample were 260,000 or so clones; about nine tenths of them appeared once. 3% to 3.5% of the sample is held by the ten biggest clonotypes. The sample taken for sequencing was PBMCs. The receptor source for this set is a woman in her 30s in good health and CMV-seronegative.

The chain joins TRBV28 to TRBJ2-7; perhaps TRBD2 as D (6 bases). The ends were cut back, 5 bases at V and 7 bases at J, with 12 bases in the middle. Germline V CDR1 and CDR2: MDHEN, SYDVKM. CDR3 size: 12 residues. DNA for the CDR3: TGTGCCAGCAGTCCCCTAGCGTGGGAGCAGTACTTC. Residues: CASSPLAWEQYF.

A single count supports this clone. The genes are TRBV5-6 and TRBJ2-3; TRBD1 matches 11 bases. The CDR3 is made up of 16 amino acids. CDR1 SGHDT and CDR2 YYEEEE come from the germline V gene. The junction had 9 bases not matched to a gene; V was cut back by 4 bases and J by 5 bases. CDR3 bases: TGTGCCAGCAGCGGTAGGACAGGGGGCCGGGGAGATACGCAGTATTTT. This encodes CASSGRTGGRGDTQYF.

The V gene is TRBV9, the J gene TRBJ2-7, with 10 bases aligning to TRBD1. Germline-derived CDR1 and CDR2 are SGDLS and YYNGEE. V shed 0 bases and J 6 bases; nucleotides not matched to a gene: 6. The CDR3 is 15 residues long. CDR3 nucleotides: TGTGCCAGCAGCGTAGAATGGGACAGGGGAGGCGAGCAGTACTTC. It codes for CASSVEWDRGGEQYF. The whole variable domain, filled in from reference TRBV9 and TRBJ2-7, reads DSGVTQTPKHLITATGQRVTLRCSPRSGDLSVYWYQQSLDQGLQFLIQYYNGEERAKGNILERFSAQQFPDLHSELNLSSLELGDSALYFCASSVEWDRGGEQYFGPGTRLTVT.

The chain is built from TRBV11-3 and TRBJ2-5, with D uncertain. The germline V gene has CDR1 SGHNT and CDR2 YENEEA. The CDR3 spans 15 residues. Trimming took 4 bases from V and 3 from J, leaving 15 bases between them. CDR3 DNA: TGTGCCAGCAGCTCTCCAGGACGATTAGAAGAGACCCAGTACTTC. Its protein is CASSSPGRLEETQYF.

The chain has TRBV7-2 and TRBJ1-5; 7 bases fit TRBD1. V was pared by 5 bases and J by 7 bases, with 5 bases of the junction left unmatched. The CDR3 spans 13 residues. From germline, CDR1 is SGHTA and CDR2 FQGNSA. The CDR3 loop is CASSRQQGQPQHF. In DNA, the CDR3 is TGTGCCAGCAGCCGTCAACAGGGGCAGCCCCAGCATTTT.

V gene TRBV7-2 combines with J gene TRBJ2-7; D gene ambiguous. Germline-derived CDR1 and CDR2 are SGHTA and FQGNSA. Trimming took off 1 base at V and 2 bases at J, with 12 bases between the two ends. This CDR3 is built from 15 residues. The CDR3 DNA reads TGTGCCAGCAGCTTAGGGACCCCTAACCCCTACGAGCAGTACTTC. It is translated as CASSLGTPNPYEQYF.

CDR3 residues: CASSRTMRTGAFYGYTF. CDR3 DNA: TGTGCCAGCAGTCGGACGATGCGGACAGGGGCCTTCTATGGCTACACCTTC. The V call is TRBV28, the J call TRBJ1-2, with 9 bases that match TRBD1. V trimming: 5 bases; J trimming: 4 bases; junction bases outside the gene matches: 14. CDR3 length equals 17 residues. The V gene's germline CDR1 is MDHEN and CDR2 SYDVKM.

The chain has TRBV5-1 and TRBJ2-1; 8 nucleotides align to TRBD1. The CDR3 runs 17 residues. The junction had 14 bases not matched to a gene; V was cut back by 4 bases and J by 5 bases. The V gene's germline CDR1 is SGHRS and CDR2 YFSETQ. The CDR3 sequence: CASSHPIDRGIDNEQFF. CDR3 bases: TGCGCCAGCAGCCATCCTATCGACAGGGGAATAGACAATGAGCAGTTCTTC.

The J gene is TRBJ2-1, the V gene TRBV28; D is unresolved. Trimming pared 7 bases from V and 4 bases from J, leaving 5 bases between. Per the germline V gene, CDR1 is MDHEN and CDR2 is SYDVKM. This CDR3 spans 11 amino acids. The CDR3 DNA sequence: TGTGCCAGCACTTTTTACAATGAGCAGTTCTTC. Protein product: CASTFYNEQFF.

The chain uses TRBV9 and TRBJ1-4, with D perhaps TRBD1 (5 bases). V gave up 0 bases and J gave up 8 bases, with 14 bases separating them. The CDR3 loop spans 15 amino acids. Germline V gene data show CDR1 as SGDLS and CDR2 as YYNGEE. CDR3 amino acids: CASSVESGGWEKLFF. DNA of the CDR3: TGTGCCAGCAGCGTAGAGAGTGGGGGTTGGGAAAAACTGTTTTTT.

This clone was picked up one time. The chain combines TRBV5-4 with TRBJ1-1; TRBD1 aligns across 9 bases. This CDR3 comprises 14 residues. The junction had 5 bases not matched to a gene; V was cut back by 2 bases and J by 6 bases. Germline values: CDR1 SGHNT, CDR2 YYREEE (reference sequence). The CDR3 DNA follows: TGTGCCAGCAGCTTTGGGACAGGGAGATCTGAAGCTTTCTTT. Translating it yields CASSFGTGRSEAFF.

This rearrangement joins TRBV7-7 to TRBJ2-7; no clear D gene. The CDR3 loop spans 13 amino acids. The V end was cut by 1 base, the J end by 4 bases, with 8 bases between. CDR1 and CDR2 (germline): SSHAT, FNYEAQ (reference sequence). The CDR3 protein is CASSLGGGYEQYF. In nucleotides, the CDR3 is TGTGCCAGCAGCTTAGGGGGTGGGTACGAGCAGTACTTC. Full variable domain (remainder filled in from reference TRBV7-7 and TRBJ2-7): GAGVSQSPRYKVTKRGQDVTLRCDPISSHATLYWYQQALGQGPEFLTYFNYEAQPDKSGLPSDRFSAERPEGSISTLTIQRTEQRDSAMYRCASSLGGGYEQYFGPGTRLTVT.

V usage is TRBV2 and J usage is TRBJ2-3; 7 bases match TRBD1. The trim removed 0 bases at V and 0 bases at J, leaving 3 bases unmatched. Germline lookup yields CDR1 SNHLY and CDR2 FYNNEI. The CDR3 runs to 16 residues. CDR3 in amino acids: CASSEAGTASTDTQYF. The CDR3 coding sequence is TGTGCCAGCAGTGAAGCGGGGACAGCTAGCACAGATACGCAGTATTTT.

Here the CDR3 reads CASSPLQADTQYF. The CDR3 nucleotides read TGTGCCAGCAGCCCCCTCCAAGCAGATACGCAGTATTTT. The chain is built from TRBV7-2 and TRBJ2-3; no clear D gene. In germline, CDR1 is SGHTA, CDR2 FQGNSA. This CDR3 contains 13 residues. V was cut by 5 bases and J by 4 bases, with 10 bases left in between.

The chain carries TRBV19 and TRBJ1-2; D remains ambiguous. The CDR3 consists of 16 residues. Trimming removed 6 bases at V and 0 bases at J, with 17 bases between. Germline V gives CDR1 LNHDA, CDR2 SQIVND (reference sequence). CDR3: CASSPFGRASNYGYTF. The CDR3 DNA follows: TGTGCCAGTAGCCCTTTCGGAAGAGCATCTAACTATGGCTACACCTTC.

The chain's CDR3 is CASSKGQGAVYEQYF. CDR3 bases: TGTGCCAGCAGCAAAGGCCAGGGGGCGGTCTACGAGCAGTACTTC. The genes are TRBV21-1 and TRBJ2-7; the DNA was not used to check the table's D call, TRBD1. TRBV21-1 is given as a pseudogene. CDR3 length: 15 residues.

V usage is TRBV18 and J usage is TRBJ1-4; D unclear. This CDR3 has 14 residues. CDR1 is KGHSH, CDR2 LQKENI, per germline. Trimming shortened V by 6 bases and J by 3 bases, and 11 bases separated the two germline ends. DNA of the CDR3: TGTGCCAGCTCGATAGGGCTTCCTAATGAAAAACTGTTTTTT. Amino acid sequence: CASSIGLPNEKLFF.

The chain recombines TRBV27 with TRBJ2-7, with D possibly TRBD1 on 6 matching bases. In germline, CDR1 is MNHEY, CDR2 SMNVEV (reference sequence). The CDR3 consists of 14 residues. Trimming shortened V by 3 bases and J by 0 bases, and 9 bases separated the two germline ends. The CDR3 DNA sequence: TGTGCCAGCAGTTTTGGACAGAGCTCCTACGAGCAGTACTTC. This gives the protein CASSFGQSSYEQYF.

The chain uses TRBV5-1 and TRBJ1-5; D possibly corresponds to TRBD1 (6 bases). The CDR3 has 15 amino acids. CDR1 is SGHRS, CDR2 YFSETQ, per germline. With 1 base removed from V and 4 bases from J, the gap between germline ends came to 12 bases. The DNA of the CDR3 is TGCGCCAGCAGCTTGACAGGGCAAGCTAATCAGCCCCAGCATTTT. This translates into CASSLTGQANQPQHF.

The J gene is TRBJ2-7, the V gene TRBV2, with 9 bases lining up with TRBD2. V was pared by 7 bases and J by 3 bases, with 13 bases of the junction left unmatched. The germline V gene encodes CDR1 SNHLY and CDR2 FYNNEI. The CDR3 runs to 16 residues. CDR3 in amino acids: CASIIFGREGLYEQYF. CDR3 bases: TGTGCCAGCATTATATTCGGGCGGGAGGGTCTCTACGAGCAGTACTTC.

The J gene is TRBJ2-5, the V gene TRBV5-6, with 9 bases identical to TRBD1. Trimming took 5 bases from V and 5 from J; bases not matched to a gene: 13. The germline gives CDR1 SGHDT, CDR2 YYEEEE. The CDR3 loop spans 16 amino acids. DNA of the CDR3: TGTGCCAGCAGTTATAGACCCGGGACAGGGTACGAGACCCAGTACTTC. Amino acids: CASSYRPGTGYETQYF. The whole variable domain, remainder taken from reference TRBV5-6 and TRBJ2-5, is DAGVTQSPTHLIKTRGQQVTLRCSPKSGHDTVSWYQQALGQGPQFIFQYYEEEERQRGNFPDRFSGHQFPNYSSELNVNALLLGDSALYLCASSYRPGTGYETQYFGPGTRLLVL.

The V gene is TRBV7-3, the J gene TRBJ2-2; D not resolved. Germline V gene lookup returns CDR1 SGHTA and CDR2 FQGTGA. The V end was cut by 3 bases, the J end by 15 bases, with 26 bases between. The CDR3 contains 16 residues. CDR3 sequence: CASSFWSSAPDGVLFF. The CDR3 DNA is TGTGCCAGCAGCTTCTGGTCGAGTGCGCCCGATGGGGTGTTGTTTTTT.

The V call is TRBV29-1, the J call TRBJ2-7, with TRBD2 matching over 8 bases. V was pared by 3 bases and J by 4 bases, with 11 bases of the junction left unmatched. CDR3 length: 15 amino acids. In germline, CDR1 is SQVTM, CDR2 ANQGSEA. The CDR3 region is CSVDLREGPLYEQYF. The CDR3 nucleotides are TGCAGCGTTGACCTTCGGGAGGGCCCTTTGTACGAGCAGTACTTC.

This clone was observed once. V is TRBV9 and J is TRBJ2-5; 15 positions agree with TRBD2. Unmatched junction bases numbered 12, after V lost 4 bases and J lost 2 bases. The CDR3 totals 19 residues. Germline V gene data show CDR1 as SGDLS and CDR2 as YYNGEE. The CDR3 sequence is CASSPRGGTSGRTQETQYF. DNA for the CDR3: TGTGCCAGCAGCCCTAGAGGTGGGACTAGCGGGAGGACACAAGAGACCCAGTACTTC.

This rearrangement joins TRBV9 to TRBJ2-3; D not certain. CDR1 and CDR2 from the germline V gene are SGDLS and YYNGEE. Trimming removed 2 bases at V and 2 bases at J, with 9 bases between. The CDR3 spans 14 residues. The CDR3 nucleotides are TGTGCCAGCAGCGTGTTCGATTACACAGATACGCAGTATTTT. Its protein is CASSVFDYTDTQYF.

This rearrangement joins TRBV7-7 to TRBJ2-2; 8 nucleotides align to TRBD2. Per germline, CDR1 SSHAT and CDR2 FNYEAQ (reference sequence). The CDR3 consists of 15 residues. V shed 5 bases and J 3 bases; nucleotides not matched to a gene: 5. Here the CDR3 reads CASSETGGDTGELFF. CDR3 DNA: TGTGCCAGCAGCGAGACCGGGGGGGACACCGGGGAGCTGTTTTTT.

The chain couples TRBV6-5 to TRBJ1-1; the D gene is possibly TRBD1 (5 bases). Trimming pared 5 bases from V and 1 base from J, leaving 5 bases between. From germline, CDR1 is MNHEY and CDR2 SVGAGI. The CDR3 extends over 12 amino acids. The CDR3 region has the DNA TGTGCCAGCAGTAGGGGGAACACTGAAGCTTTCTTT. Its translation is CASSRGNTEAFF.

This sequence joins TRBV7-7 and TRBJ2-5; the match to TRBD2 covers 13 bases. Germline lookup yields CDR1 SSHAT and CDR2 FNYEAQ (reference sequence). V shed 5 bases, J shed 4 bases, and the junction held 4 bases outside the gene matches. The CDR3 totals 15 residues. CDR3 coding DNA: TGTGCCAGCAGCCCGCGGACTAGCGGGAGAGAGACCCAGTACTTC. Translated, it gives CASSPRTSGRETQYF.

This chain uses TRBV9 with TRBJ2-7, with D tentatively TRBD1 (6 bases). Per the germline V gene, CDR1 is SGDLS and CDR2 is YYNGEE. CDR3 length equals 11 residues. The V end lost 5 bases, the J end lost 7 bases, and 10 bases lay between the germline ends. The DNA of the CDR3 is TGTGCCAGCAGTGCAGGGGTTGAGCAGTACTTC. Amino acid sequence: CASSAGVEQYF.

The chain recombines TRBV9 with TRBJ2-7, with 11 bases fitting TRBD1. This CDR3 comprises 15 residues. Germline V CDR1 and CDR2: SGDLS, YYNGEE. V lost 4 bases to trimming and J lost 7 bases; unmatched junction nucleotides: 10. The chain's CDR3 is CASSHGTGGNREQYF. The CDR3 DNA follows: TGTGCCAGCAGCCACGGGACAGGGGGAAATCGGGAGCAGTACTTC.

The genes are TRBV7-8 and TRBJ1-5; D gene unclear. Germline V gene sequence: CDR1 SGHVS, CDR2 FQNEAQ. With 3 bases removed from V and 0 bases from J, the gap between germline ends came to 15 bases. The CDR3 length is 17 residues. CDR3 region: CASSFSGRGNSNQPQHF. In DNA form, the CDR3 reads TGTGCCAGCAGCTTTTCCGGGAGAGGGAATAGCAATCAGCCCCAGCATTTT.